A selection of T cell receptor beta chains follows, all from one sample in a study of T cells in tuberculosis. TCRdb keeps only in-frame clones here, not all; method: immunoSEQ multiplex PCR. The sample contains roughly 34,000 clones, around nine tenths of which appear only once. Sequenced material: PBMCs, taken at tuberculosis diagnosis. Receptor source: an adult with tuberculosis. The CDR3 runs from the conserved cysteine through the conserved F or W. The order of the fields is D gene, V gene, J gene, clone size, CDR3 protein, CDR3 DNA. D genes are given only for firm matches. Clone sizes are given selectively: once, few, many, or a class where the clone is expanded.

>TRBD2|TRBV6-5|TRBJ2-1|.
CASSLTGGGALEQFF
TGTGCCAGCAGTCTGACCGGCGGGGGGGCCCTTGAGCAGTTCTTC
>.|TRBV5-6|TRBJ1-5|.
CASSSGANQPQHF
TGTGCCAGCAGCTCAGGGGCGAATCAGCCCCAGCATTTT
>TRBD1|TRBV5-8|TRBJ2-1|.
CASSTGQAALNEQFF
TGTGCCAGCAGCACCGGACAGGCAGCACTCAATGAGCAGTTCTTC
>.|TRBV19|TRBJ2-7|.
CASSPGTGRMAYEQYF
TGTGCCAGTAGTCCTGGGACGGGGAGGATGGCCTACGAGCAGTACTTC
>.|TRBV2|TRBJ1-5|few
CASSESLPDQPQHF
TGTGCCAGCAGTGAATCCCTTCCCGATCAGCCCCAGCATTTT
>.|TRBV6-1|TRBJ1-6|few
CASSEWSGRGSPLHF
TGTGCCAGCAGTGAATGGTCAGGGCGGGGTTCACCCCTCCACTTT
>TRBD1|TRBV28|TRBJ1-2|.
CASSSNGQGSYGYTF
TGTGCCAGCAGCTCCAACGGACAGGGGAGCTATGGCTACACCTTC
>.|TRBV6-1|TRBJ2-7|.
CASSPGSYEQYF
TGTGCCAGCAGCCCCGGTTCCTACGAGCAGTACTTC
>.|TRBV6-1|TRBJ1-5|.
CASSDDRPSQPQHF
TGTGCCAGCAGTGACGACAGGCCTAGCCAGCCCCAGCATTTT
>TRBD1|TRBV6-5|TRBJ1-5|.
CASSRTGGSNQPQHF
TGTGCCAGCAGCCGTACAGGGGGTAGCAATCAGCCCCAGCATTTT
>.|TRBV15|TRBJ1-2|few
CATSPLRRADYGYTF
TGTGCCACCAGCCCTCTTAGGAGGGCCGACTATGGCTACACCTTC
>.|TRBV7-2|TRBJ1-1|.
CASSLGTGYHTEAFF
TGTGCCAGCAGCCTAGGGACGGGGTACCACACTGAAGCTTTCTTT
>.|TRBV29-1|TRBJ1-5|.
CSVVGGAGDQPQHF
TGCAGCGTTGTAGGGGGGGCTGGGGATCAGCCCCAGCATTTT
>.|TRBV29-1|TRBJ1-2|.
CSVEDRGQGYTF
TGCAGCGTTGAAGATCGAGGCCAAGGCTACACCTTC
>TRBD1|TRBV2|TRBJ1-2|.
CASSELGTGDIGGYTF
TGTGCCAGCAGTGAACTTGGTACAGGGGATATCGGGGGCTACACCTTC
>.|TRBV10-3|TRBJ2-1|few
CAISGIRSGQYNEQFF
TGTGCCATCAGCGGAATACGTAGCGGCCAGTACAATGAGCAGTTCTTC
>.|TRBV25-1|TRBJ2-1|.
CASSPGLLQFF
TGTGCCAGCAGTCCAGGGTTGTTGCAGTTCTTC
>.|TRBV30|TRBJ1-4|.
CAWRAGGELFF
TGTGCCTGGAGGGCGGGGGGGGAACTGTTTTTT
>.|TRBV7-2|TRBJ2-2|.
CASSLVLSTGELFF
TGTGCCAGCAGCTTAGTTCTGTCCACCGGGGAGCTGTTTTTT
>.|TRBV4-1|TRBJ1-2|.
CASSQGLTIDSPYGYTF
TGCGCCAGCAGCCAAGGTCTAACGATTGACAGCCCCTATGGCTACACCTTC
>.|TRBV4-2|TRBJ2-1|.
CASSQEPTGTYSEQFF
TGTGCCAGCAGCCAAGAACCGACAGGTACCTATAGTGAGCAGTTCTTC
>.|TRBV5-1|TRBJ2-2|few
CASSLNGGELFF
TGCGCCAGCAGCCTAAACGGCGGGGAGCTGTTTTTT
>.|TRBV30|TRBJ1-2|.
CAWSVEANYGYTF
TGTGCCTGGAGTGTAGAGGCTAACTATGGCTACACCTTC
>TRBD2|TRBV4-3|TRBJ2-2|.
CASSPGLAETGELFF
TGCGCCAGCAGCCCTGGACTAGCGGAGACCGGGGAGCTGTTTTTT
>TRBD1|TRBV7-3|TRBJ2-7|.
CASSRDRNNEQYF
TGTGCCAGCAGCCGGGACAGGAATAACGAGCAGTACTTC
>.|TRBV28|TRBJ2-7|.
CASSNPRDTFRYEQYF
TGTGCCAGCAGTAACCCCCGGGACACCTTCCGCTACGAGCAGTACTTC
>.|TRBV6-5|TRBJ1-2|few
CASSQQGKGGYTF
TGTGCCAGCAGTCAACAGGGAAAGGGTGGCTACACCTTC
>TRBD1|TRBV6-1|TRBJ2-7|.
CASSTRTGSYEQYF
TGTGCCAGCAGTACGCGGACAGGGAGCTACGAGCAGTACTTC
>.|TRBV4-1|TRBJ2-1|.
CASSQDPGEEQFF
TGCGCCAGCAGCCAAGATCCGGGGGAAGAGCAGTTCTTC
>.|TRBV28|TRBJ1-6|.
CASSSWGASHLNNSPLHF
TGTGCCAGCAGTTCATGGGGGGCTAGTCACCTCAATAATTCACCCCTCCACTTT
>.|TRBV28|TRBJ1-1|.
CASTSWADPEAFF
TGTGCCAGCACCTCTTGGGCCGATCCTGAAGCTTTCTTT
>.|TRBV10-3|TRBJ2-2|.
CAISQDSSNTGELFF
TGTGCCATCAGCCAGGACAGCTCGAACACCGGGGAGCTGTTTTTT
>.|TRBV28|TRBJ2-1|.
CASSLRGRNNEQFF
TGTGCCAGCAGTTTGCGGGGCAGGAACAATGAGCAGTTCTTC
>TRBD1|TRBV29-1|TRBJ2-7|.
CSAGQGAREQYF
TGCAGCGCTGGACAGGGGGCAAGGGAGCAGTACTTC
>TRBD2|TRBV10-3|TRBJ2-7|.
CAIKPTSGRVHTEQYF
TGTGCCATCAAGCCAACTAGCGGGAGGGTACATACCGAGCAGTACTTC
>.|TRBV19|TRBJ2-7|few
CASSPSQGYEQYF
TGTGCCAGTAGTCCCTCACAGGGTTACGAGCAGTACTTC
>.|TRBV28|TRBJ2-7|.
CASSASYEQYF
TGTGCCAGCAGCGCTAGTTACGAGCAGTACTTC
>.|TRBV29-1|TRBJ1-2|.
CSVKQLRGYGYTF
TGCAGCGTTAAACAGCTTAGGGGCTATGGCTACACCTTC
>TRBD1|TRBV19|TRBJ1-2|.
CASSILGTGDGYTF
TGTGCCAGTAGTATTCTCGGCACAGGGGATGGCTACACCTTC
>.|TRBV4-3|TRBJ2-7|.
CASSQLRGYEQYF
TGCGCCAGCAGCCAGCTCAGAGGCTACGAGCAGTACTTC
>.|TRBV5-6|TRBJ2-2|.
CASSSDGDYTGELFF
TGTGCCAGCAGCTCCGACGGGGACTACACCGGGGAGCTGTTTTTT
>.|TRBV5-6|TRBJ2-6|.
CASSLVTITGANVLTF
TGTGCCAGCAGCTTGGTGACAATCACTGGGGCCAACGTCCTGACTTTC
>.|TRBV2|TRBJ1-1|.
CASSVTANLNTEAFF
TGTGCCAGCAGTGTGACAGCTAACCTGAACACTGAAGCTTTCTTT
>.|TRBV5-1|TRBJ2-7|few
CASSLGQALYEQYF
TGCGCCAGCAGCTTGGGACAGGCACTCTACGAGCAGTACTTC
>TRBD1|TRBV7-9|TRBJ1-4|.
CASSRTGLEKLFF
TGTGCCAGCAGCCGGACAGGGCTTGAAAAACTGTTTTTT
>.|TRBV27|TRBJ2-1|.
CASSSDRTNEQFF
TGTGCCAGCAGTTCAGACAGAACCAATGAGCAGTTCTTC
>.|TRBV28|TRBJ1-1|.
CASSPGGGVGHTEAFF
TGTGCCAGCAGCCCTGGGGGGGGCGTGGGGCACACTGAAGCTTTCTTT
>.|TRBV6-5|TRBJ1-2|.
CASSPGGYNGYTF
TGTGCCAGCAGTCCCGGCGGTTACAACGGCTACACCTTC
>.|TRBV20-1|TRBJ1-1|.
CSAGAGYAFF
TGCAGTGCAGGGGCGGGGTACGCTTTCTTT
>TRBD2|TRBV7-3|TRBJ2-1|.
CASSSVIKREGNEQFF
TGTGCCAGCAGCTCCGTCATCAAGCGGGAGGGAAATGAGCAGTTCTTC
>TRBD2|TRBV19|TRBJ2-1|.
CASSTTTGTSGEIYNEQFF
TGTGCCAGTAGTACTACCACCGGGACTAGCGGGGAGATCTACAATGAGCAGTTCTTC
>.|TRBV7-2|TRBJ2-3|.
CASSLANLPTDTQYF
TGTGCCAGCAGCTTAGCCAACTTACCCACAGATACGCAGTATTTT
>TRBD2|TRBV27|TRBJ2-7|.
CASSSGTSVNEQYF
TGTGCCAGCAGTTCAGGGACTAGCGTTAATGAGCAGTACTTC
>.|TRBV4-2|TRBJ1-6|.
CASSQETGLANSPLHF
TGTGCCAGCAGCCAAGAGACAGGCCTCGCAAATTCACCCCTCCACTTT
>.|TRBV28|TRBJ2-2|few
CASSPPGYRGELFF
TGTGCCAGCAGTCCCCCAGGCTACAGGGGGGAGCTGTTTTTT
>.|TRBV4-1|TRBJ1-1|.
CASSQTTSGLEAFF
TGCGCCAGCAGCCAAACAACCTCAGGGTTGGAAGCTTTCTTT